Below are 20 T cell receptor beta chains sequenced from a single sample in a study of shared clonotypes between healthy human individuals (dated by TCRdb to 2019 to 2021). Library creation used the immunoSEQ multiplex PCR assay. Drawn from immuneACCESS, this table holds only the in-frame rearrangements with V and J called that TCRdb kept. Clones are partly lost; checked studies trace under half to an unresolved V gene and leave the rest unexplained. For this sample there are millions of clones; 85% to 95% appear just once. 0.13% of the sample goes to the ten largest clones. Sequencing used naive CD4+ T cells sorted from blood. Sample cell subset or site, as interpreted from the label and publication: CD45RA+ positively selected. The receptors stem from a man younger than 35 in good health.

The chain joins TRBV4-3 to TRBJ2-2; possible D gene TRBD2, 6 bases. Looked up from germline, CDR1 is LGHNA and CDR2 is YSLEER. The CDR3 spans 14 residues. V shed 6 bases and J shed 2 bases, with 10 bases lying between them. The CDR3 DNA is TGCGCCAGCAGGGAGGGGATAAACACCGGGGAGCTGTTTTTT. Its protein is CASREGINTGELFF.

V gene TRBV5-6 combines with J gene TRBJ2-3; 7 bases align to TRBD1. Germline V gene lookup returns CDR1 SGHDT and CDR2 YYEEEE. V shed 3 bases, J shed 4 bases, and the junction held 11 bases outside the gene matches. CDR3 length: 16 amino acids. CDR3 sequence: CASSSTDRALADTQYF. The CDR3 DNA is TGTGCCAGCAGCTCGACAGACAGGGCTTTGGCAGATACGCAGTATTTT.

V usage is TRBV5-4 and J usage is TRBJ2-1, with 14 positions matching TRBD2. V was pared by 5 bases and J by 6 bases, with 4 bases of the junction left unmatched. CDR1 SGHNT and CDR2 YYREEE come from the germline V gene (reference sequence). The CDR3 consists of 15 residues. CDR3 loop: CASRTGLAGGNEQFF. The CDR3, as DNA: TGTGCCAGCAGGACCGGACTAGCGGGGGGCAATGAGCAGTTCTTC. Full variable domain (outside the CDR3, taken from reference TRBV5-4 and TRBJ2-1): ETGVTQSPTHLIKTRGQQVTLRCSSQSGHNTVSWYQQALGQGPQFIFQYYREEENGRGNFPPRFSGLQFPNYSSELNVNALELDDSALYLCASRTGLAGGNEQFFGPGTRLTVL.

The chain is built from TRBV6-5 and TRBJ2-2; TRBD1 aligns across 10 bases. The germline V gene has CDR1 MNHEY and CDR2 SVGAGI. CDR3 length: 16 amino acids. J was trimmed by 5 bases and V by 2 bases; bases with no gene match: 5. The DNA for the CDR3 is TGTGCCAGCAGTTACCGACAGGGGGCAAGGACCGGGGAGCTGTTTTTT. Residues: CASSYRQGARTGELFF.

The chain couples TRBV9 to TRBJ1-1; D gene uncertain. V was clipped by 0 bases and J by 1 base, with 7 bases between them. The V gene's germline CDR1 is SGDLS and CDR2 YYNGEE. The CDR3 is 14 amino acids. The CDR3 reads CASSVEVWNTEAFF. CDR3 DNA sequence: TGTGCCAGCAGCGTAGAAGTCTGGAACACTGAAGCTTTCTTT.

V is TRBV9 and J is TRBJ2-3; 13 nucleotides align to TRBD2. The CDR3 totals 15 residues. Germline V lookup: CDR1 SGDLS, CDR2 YYNGEE. V was clipped by 5 bases and J by 1 base; unmatched bases: 1. CDR3: CASRGTSGGTDTQYF. Here the CDR3 DNA reads TGTGCCAGCAGGGGGACTAGCGGGGGCACAGATACGCAGTATTTT.

This CDR3 is CASSPSYTNTGELFF. The CDR3 DNA sequence: TGTGCCAGCAGCCCTTCATATACGAACACCGGGGAGCTGTTTTTT. The V call is TRBV5-6, the J call TRBJ2-2; unclear D gene. Germline values: CDR1 SGHDT, CDR2 YYEEEE. Trimming removed 4 bases from V and 0 bases from J, with 10 bases in between. CDR3 size: 15 residues.

Comment on this clone: Distinct nucleotide sequences in the sample also encode this CDR3. The chain joins TRBV29-1 to TRBJ2-3; 8 bases are shared with TRBD2. The germline gives CDR1 SQVTM, CDR2 ANQGSEA. This CDR3 has 13 residues. Trimming took 2 bases from V and 3 from J; bases not matched to a gene: 1. In DNA, the CDR3 is TGCAGCGTTGAACGCGGGGGGACAGATACGCAGTATTTT. Its translation is CSVERGGTDTQYF.

V and J are TRBV29-1 and TRBJ2-7; no definite D call. In germline, CDR1 is SQVTM, CDR2 ANQGSEA. V was clipped by 2 bases and J by 0 bases, with 5 bases between them. The CDR3 is made up of 12 amino acids. CDR3 loop: CSVETLSYEQYF. As DNA, the CDR3 is TGCAGCGTTGAAACCCTCTCCTACGAGCAGTACTTC.

This chain joins TRBV12-5 and TRBJ2-7; no clear D. V was trimmed by 10 bases and J by 2 bases, leaving 12 bases between them. Looked up from germline, CDR1 is LGHNT and CDR2 is FRNRAP. This CDR3 spans 12 amino acids. The CDR3 nucleotides are TGTGCTAAAGTCCAACTCCCCTACGAGCAGTACTTC. It is translated as CAKVQLPYEQYF.

J is TRBJ2-7 and V is TRBV7-9; 10 nucleotides match TRBD1. The CDR3 is 18 amino acids. CDR1 is SEHNR, CDR2 FQNEAQ, per germline (reference sequence). Unmatched junction bases numbered 13, after V lost 5 bases and J lost 0 bases. The CDR3 DNA reads as TGTGCCAGCAGCCACCTTTCCGGGACAGGGGCGAGCTCCTACGAGCAGTACTTC. This sequence encodes CASSHLSGTGASSYEQYF.

The rearrangement uses TRBV2 and TRBJ2-7; possibly TRBD2 for D (6 bases). CDR1 and CDR2 (germline): SNHLY, FYNNEI. The length of the CDR3 is 17 residues. The V end was cut by 3 bases, the J end by 2 bases, with 20 bases between. The CDR3 DNA sequence: TGTGCCAGCAGTGATACAGTCCGGTTAGCGGCACCCTACGAGCAGTACTTC. Encoded protein: CASSDTVRLAAPYEQYF. Complete variable domain (other parts from reference TRBV2 and TRBJ2-7): EPEVTQTPSHQVTQMGQEVILRCVPISNHLYFYWYRQILGQKVEFLVSFYNNEISEKSEIFDDQFSVERPDGSNFTLKIRSTKLEDSAMYFCASSDTVRLAAPYEQYFGPGTRLTVT.

J is TRBJ2-5 and V is TRBV11-2; D may be TRBD2 (5 bases). The CDR3 has 15 amino acids. Between the trimmed V and J ends, which lost 2 bases and 1 base, there was a span of 11 bases. Germline V gene data show CDR1 as SGHAT and CDR2 as FQNNGV. The CDR3 nucleotides are TGTGCCAGCAGCTTAAACGAGCGGTCCCAAGAGACCCAGTACTTC. Translation gives CASSLNERSQETQYF.

The chain uses TRBV25-1 and TRBJ2-5; maybe TRBD1 (6 bases). The length of the CDR3 is 16 residues. Germline V gene lookup returns CDR1 MGHDK and CDR2 SYGVNS. V gave up 6 bases and J gave up 2 bases, with 19 bases separating them. In DNA form, the CDR3 reads TGTGCCAGCAGGCCTACCTTTGGACAGTCTCAAGAGACCCAGTACTTC. Translating gives CASRPTFGQSQETQYF.

About this clone itself: Other DNA sequences of this sample code for an identical CDR3. The chain employs TRBV10-3 and TRBJ2-7; tentative D call: TRBD1 (6 bases). CDR3 size: 12 residues. CDR1 ENHRY and CDR2 SYGVKD come from the germline V gene. V was clipped by 6 bases and J by 4 bases, with 10 bases between them. The CDR3 DNA reads TGTGCCATCAGCCTACAGGGTTACGAGCAGTACTTC. Encoded protein: CAISLQGYEQYF.

The chain is built from TRBV4-1 and TRBJ1-1; no firm D call. V shed 1 base and J shed 7 bases, with 7 bases lying between them. Germline CDR1 and CDR2: MGHRA and YSYEKL. This CDR3 is built from 12 residues. The CDR3 DNA is TGCGCCAGCAGCCAAGTGCCCGGTGAAGCTTTCTTT. Protein: CASSQVPGEAFF.

This sequence joins TRBV5-4 and TRBJ1-1; tentative D call: TRBD1 (5 bases). CDR1 and CDR2 (germline): SGHNT, YYREEE (reference sequence). With 4 bases removed from V and 0 bases from J, the gap between germline ends came to 13 bases. The CDR3 sequence is 15 residues long. For the CDR3, the DNA is TGTGCCAGCAGCCCCCCCGGGACGGTGAACACTGAAGCTTTCTTT. It specifies CASSPPGTVNTEAFF.

Remarks on this clone: In the same sample, other DNA sequences code for this CDR3. The chain employs TRBV7-3 and TRBJ1-1; no firm D call. The ends were cut back, 3 bases at V and 1 base at J, with 6 bases in the middle. There are 13 residues in the CDR3. The germline V gene has CDR1 SGHTA and CDR2 FQGTGA. CDR3 protein: CASSFTGNTEAFF. Here the CDR3 DNA reads TGTGCCAGCAGCTTTACGGGGAACACTGAAGCTTTCTTT.

On this clone: Distinct nucleotide sequences in the sample also encode this CDR3. V is TRBV6-1 and J is TRBJ2-7; D call uncertain. There are 13 residues in the CDR3. Germline V gives CDR1 MNHNS, CDR2 SASEGT. V lost 2 bases, J lost 4 bases, and 9 bases lay in between. The CDR3 DNA is TGTGCCAGCAGTGAACCAGGCTCGTACGAGCAGTACTTC. Translation gives CASSEPGSYEQYF.

This chain links TRBV19 with TRBJ1-6, with D maybe TRBD1 (5 bases). The V end was cut by 6 bases, the J end by 6 bases, with 21 bases between. The CDR3 sequence is 17 residues long. Germline V lookup: CDR1 LNHDA, CDR2 SQIVND (reference sequence). DNA for the CDR3: TGTGCCAGTAGGACTCTCTCCGGGACGGCGATTAATTCACCCCTCCACTTT. This sequence encodes CASRTLSGTAINSPLHF.